The rows below give T cell receptor beta chains drawn from one sample of a study of blood T cell repertoires in COVID-19. Clones were read by immunoSEQ multiplex PCR, and TCRdb kept only the in-frame ones, dropping some. Here the sample spans about 68,000 clones, roughly 80% being singletons. Sequenced: peripheral blood. The receptors derive from a middle-aged man with active COVID-19. The CDR3 runs from the conserved cysteine through the conserved F or W. The D gene is left open where the match is weak. Clone size is given for some rows only: seen once, a few or many times, or a class if the clone is expanded.

V gene	J gene	clone size	D gene	CDR3 protein	CDR3 DNA
TRBV2	TRBJ2-7	.	.	CASSPTSYEQYF	TGTGCCAGCAGTCCGACATCCTACGAGCAGTACTTC
TRBV5-4	TRBJ2-2	.	TRBD1	CASSRGLGSNGELFF	TGTGCCAGCAGTAGGGGGCTGGGGAGTAACGGGGAGCTGTTTTTT
TRBV5-6	TRBJ1-1	.	.	CASSLSLYDAVNTEAFF	TGTGCCAGCAGCTTAAGTTTATATGACGCGGTGAACACTGAAGCTTTCTTT
TRBV21-1	TRBJ1-5	.	.	CASRAKKRYSNQPQHF	TGTGCCAGCAGAGCAAAGAAGCGATATAGCAATCAGCCCCAGCATTTT
TRBV14	TRBJ1-6	.	.	CASTPRGNSPLHF	TGTGCCAGCACCCCTCGGGGGAATTCACCCCTCCACTTT
TRBV28	TRBJ1-4	.	.	CASSPGGTEEGEKLFF	TGTGCCAGCAGCCCGGGGGGGACGGAGGAGGGTGAAAAACTGTTTTTT
TRBV4-2	TRBJ1-3	.	.	CASSQDPGGTGNTIYF	TGTGCCAGCAGCCAAGATCCGGGGGGAACTGGAAACACCATATATTTT
TRBV5-1	TRBJ1-1	.	.	CASSLPGQLNTEAFF	TGCGCCAGCAGCTTGCCGGGACAACTGAACACTGAAGCTTTCTTT
TRBV19	TRBJ1-4	.	TRBD1	CASSPTGSSGEKLFF	TGTGCCAGTAGCCCGACAGGGAGTTCAGGGGAAAAACTGTTTTTT
TRBV5-4	TRBJ2-5	.	.	CASSLPHTGPETQYF	TGTGCCAGCAGCTTGCCACATACTGGGCCAGAGACCCAGTACTTC
TRBV21-1	TRBJ2-5	.	.	CASSNCRSQETQYF	TGTGCCAGCAGCAACTGTCGGTCCCAAGAGACCCAGTACTTC
TRBV7-2	TRBJ1-6	once	.	CASSLDGGVNSPLHF	TGTGCCAGCAGCTTAGATGGGGGCGTGAATTCACCCCTCCACTTT
TRBV6-5	TRBJ2-3	.	.	CASRGPGIGTDTQYF	TGTGCCAGCAGGGGCCCGGGGATCGGCACAGATACGCAGTATTTT
TRBV24-1	TRBJ1-3	.	TRBD1	CATSDPRDREDTIYF	TGTGCCACCAGTGACCCACGGGACAGAGAGGACACCATATATTTT
TRBV27	TRBJ2-2	.	TRBD1	CASSPQITGETGELFF	TGTGCCAGCAGTCCCCAAATCACAGGGGAGACCGGGGAGCTGTTTTTT
TRBV5-5	TRBJ2-1	.	.	CASSLDLGKYNEQFF	TGTGCCAGCAGCTTGGATCTGGGCAAGTACAATGAGCAGTTCTTC
TRBV7-9	TRBJ2-7	few	.	CASSPSHSYEQYF	TGTGCCAGCAGCCCCAGTCACAGCTACGAGCAGTACTTC
TRBV15	TRBJ2-1	.	.	CATSRGDSGGEQFF	TGTGCCACCAGCAGAGGGGACTCAGGCGGTGAGCAGTTCTTC
TRBV29-1	TRBJ2-1	.	.	CSGSSNEQFF	TGCAGCGGATCCAGCAATGAGCAGTTCTTC
TRBV6-1	TRBJ1-2	.	TRBD1	CASSASRTGGGYGYTF	TGTGCCAGCAGTGCGTCCCGAACAGGGGGCGGGTATGGCTACACCTTC
TRBV30	TRBJ2-2	once	TRBD1	CAFWTGNTGELFF	TGTGCCTTCTGGACAGGGAACACCGGGGAGCTGTTTTTT
TRBV15	TRBJ2-6	.	.	CATSRAGSGANVLTF	TGTGCCACCAGCAGAGCAGGTTCTGGGGCCAACGTCCTGACTTTC
TRBV29-1	TRBJ2-5	.	TRBD1	CSVTGTAMKWETQYF	TGCAGCGTTACCGGGACAGCCATGAAATGGGAGACCCAGTACTTC
TRBV5-6	TRBJ1-4	.	.	CASSEIIANEKLFF	TGTGCCAGCAGCGAGATTATTGCTAATGAAAAACTGTTTTTT
TRBV7-2	TRBJ2-5	.	.	CASSLSGGTQYF	TGTGCCAGCAGCTTATCCGGCGGGACCCAGTACTTC
TRBV11-3	TRBJ2-3	.	TRBD1	CASSLEGQAGDTQYF	TGTGCCAGCAGCTTAGAGGGACAGGCCGGGGATACGCAGTATTTT
TRBV27	TRBJ2-7	.	.	CATAPGTQSSYEQYF	TGTGCCACCGCCCCCGGGACTCAAAGCTCCTACGAGCAGTACTTC
TRBV20-1	TRBJ2-7	.	TRBD2	CSASFGLAVYEQYF	TGCAGTGCTAGTTTTGGACTAGCGGTCTACGAGCAGTACTTC
TRBV6-5	TRBJ2-2	.	TRBD2	CASSSGINTGELFF	TGTGCCAGCAGTAGCGGGATAAACACCGGGGAGCTGTTTTTT
TRBV30	TRBJ1-2	.	.	CAWISAGRFNYGYTF	TGTGCCTGGATCTCGGCGGGACGATTTAACTATGGCTACACCTTC
TRBV4-2	TRBJ2-7	.	.	CASSQVAAGSPYEQYF	TGTGCCAGCAGCCAAGTCGCGGCGGGTTCCCCCTACGAGCAGTACTTC
TRBV6-2/TRBV6-3	TRBJ1-2	.	TRBD1	CASSYQGAHGYTF	TGTGCCAGCAGTTACCAGGGGGCCCATGGCTACACCTTC
TRBV5-4	TRBJ2-7	.	TRBD1	CASSSSSRGLDEQYF	TGTGCCAGCAGCTCCTCGTCCAGGGGGCTAGATGAGCAGTACTTC
TRBV7-6	TRBJ1-1	.	TRBD1	CASSPRQGLDTEAFF	TGTGCCAGCAGCCCCCGACAGGGGCTAGACACTGAAGCTTTCTTT
TRBV10-3	TRBJ2-2	.	.	CAMVLIANTGELFF	TGTGCCATGGTCCTAATCGCGAACACCGGGGAGCTGTTTTTT
TRBV2	TRBJ2-7	.	TRBD1	CASSEMGQGAYEQYF	TGTGCCAGCAGTGAAATGGGACAGGGGGCGTACGAGCAGTACTTC
TRBV11-2	TRBJ1-1	.	.	CASSSNPGQRNTEAFF	TGTGCCAGCAGCTCCAACCCAGGACAGAGGAACACTGAAGCTTTCTTT
TRBV25-1	TRBJ1-2	medium-sized	.	CASSESRLYGYTF	TGTGCCAGCAGTGAATCGAGATTGTATGGCTACACCTTC
TRBV18	TRBJ1-4	.	.	CASSTSVGVDEKLFF	TGTGCCAGCTCCACCTCCGTCGGGGTGGATGAAAAACTGTTTTTT
TRBV4-3	TRBJ1-1	.	.	CASSGHLFGEAFF	TGCGCCAGCAGCGGGCACCTCTTCGGTGAAGCTTTCTTT
TRBV7-9	TRBJ2-7	.	.	CASCQGAYEQYF	TGTGCCAGCTGCCAGGGCGCCTACGAGCAGTACTTC
TRBV5-4	TRBJ2-3	.	TRBD1	CASSLDRGPAYTQYF	TGTGCCAGCAGCTTGGACAGGGGGCCCGCGTATACGCAGTATTTT
TRBV19	TRBJ2-7	.	.	CASSTGLEQYF	TGTGCCAGTTCTACAGGGCTGGAGCAGTACTTC
TRBV7-2	TRBJ1-4	.	.	CASSSSGLGNEKLFF	TGTGCCAGCAGCTCCTCAGGGTTGGGTAATGAAAAACTGTTTTTT
TRBV2	TRBJ2-7	.	.	CASSTRANEQYF	TGTGCCAGCAGTACGAGGGCGAACGAGCAGTACTTC
TRBV14	TRBJ2-2	.	TRBD2	CASSQKAGGRTGELFF	TGTGCCAGCAGCCAAAAAGCGGGAGGGCGCACCGGGGAGCTGTTTTTT
TRBV27	TRBJ1-6	.	.	CASSLGPTSYNSPLHF	TGTGCCAGCAGCCTAGGCCCTACCTCCTATAATTCACCCCTCCACTTT
TRBV7-2	TRBJ1-4	.	.	CASSSPETAATNEKLFF	TGTGCCAGCAGCTCGCCGGAGACAGCCGCAACTAATGAAAAACTGTTTTTT
TRBV9	TRBJ2-3	.	.	CASSPWSVDTQYF	TGTGCCAGCAGCCCATGGAGTGTAGATACGCAGTATTTT
TRBV7-9	TRBJ1-3	.	.	CASSPVLEGNTIYF	TGTGCCAGCAGTCCCGTTTTAGAGGGAAACACCATATATTTT
TRBV12-5	TRBJ1-4	.	.	CASGLVPHGEKLFF	TGTGCTAGTGGTTTGGTTCCTCACGGGGAAAAACTGTTTTTT
TRBV19	TRBJ1-5	few	.	CASSRVSQPQHF	TGTGCCAGTAGCAGGGTATCCCAGCCCCAGCATTTT
TRBV2	TRBJ2-3	once	TRBD1	CASRGTGVVDTQYF	TGTGCCAGCAGGGGGACAGGGGTCGTAGATACGCAGTATTTT
TRBV2	TRBJ2-2	.	TRBD2	CASSVGEGAGELFF	TGTGCCAGCAGTGTGGGGGAGGGAGCCGGGGAGCTGTTTTTT
TRBV19	TRBJ2-5	.	.	CASQGGSWATQYF	TGTGCCAGTCAAGGGGGTAGCTGGGCGACCCAGTACTTC
TRBV19	TRBJ2-7	.	.	CASSIASGGVYEQYF	TGTGCCAGTAGTATAGCCTCCGGGGGTGTCTACGAGCAGTACTTC
TRBV5-4	TRBJ2-7	.	.	CASSGSVKNEQYF	TGTGCCAGCAGTGGCAGTGTAAAGAACGAGCAGTACTTC
TRBV5-6	TRBJ2-1	.	TRBD2	CASSSREAGVSYNEQFF	TGTGCCAGCAGCTCTAGGGAAGCGGGAGTCTCCTACAATGAGCAGTTCTTC
TRBV15	TRBJ2-1	few	TRBD1	CATRRYPGQGLYNEQFF	TGTGCCACACGGCGTTACCCGGGACAGGGGTTGTACAATGAGCAGTTCTTC
TRBV13	TRBJ2-1	once	TRBD2	CASSAETSGRWGEQFF	TGTGCCAGCAGCGCCGAGACTAGCGGGAGGTGGGGTGAGCAGTTCTTC